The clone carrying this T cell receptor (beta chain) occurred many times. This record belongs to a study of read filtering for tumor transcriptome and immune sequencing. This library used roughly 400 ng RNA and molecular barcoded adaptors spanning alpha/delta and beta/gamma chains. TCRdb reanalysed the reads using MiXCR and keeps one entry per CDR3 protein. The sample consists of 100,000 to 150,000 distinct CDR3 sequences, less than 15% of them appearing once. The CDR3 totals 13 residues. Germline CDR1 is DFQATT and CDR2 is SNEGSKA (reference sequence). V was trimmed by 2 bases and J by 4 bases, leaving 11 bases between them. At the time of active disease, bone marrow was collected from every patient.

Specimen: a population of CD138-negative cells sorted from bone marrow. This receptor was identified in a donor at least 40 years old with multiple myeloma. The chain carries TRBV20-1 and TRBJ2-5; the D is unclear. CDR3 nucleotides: TGCAGTGCTAGAATCGAGCAAGGAGAGACCCAGTACTTC. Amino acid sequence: CSARIEQGETQYF.